This T cell receptor (beta chain) is from a study of shared clonotypes between healthy human individuals. Deep-level settings were used for running the assay. The table came from immunoSEQ multiplex PCR; TCRdb's copy has only in-frame clones and leaves some out. The sample carries under 1,900,000 clones, approximately 98.5% recorded once. Germline V gene data show CDR1 as SNHLY and CDR2 as FYNNEI. The germline V and J ends were trimmed by 4 bases and 6 bases, with 13 bases remaining between them. The CDR3 length is 14 residues. Study-level results: Naive CD4 clonotypes overlapped across a handful of donors at around 5%. Against clonotypes common to all four donors, non-shared ones had lower generation probabilities.

Points on this clone: What it binds is unknown.

This chain uses TRBV2 with TRBJ2-1; tentative D call: TRBD2 (6 bases). Material for sequencing was naive CD4+ T cells sorted from blood. Subset specified: CD45RA+ positively selected. The sequence derives from a man aged 30 to 45 in good health. The CDR3 sequence: CASSGRASVNEQFF. The CDR3 region has the DNA TGTGCCAGCAGTGGTAGGGCTAGCGTCAATGAGCAGTTCTTC.